This T cell receptor beta chain is drawn from a study of blood T cell repertoires in COVID-19. Across the whole study: The cDNA or gDNA used as material had been derived from T cells, B-cell-depleted T cells, or PBMCs.

Of note for this clone: The same CDR3 can be traced to other DNA sequences in this sample.

Authors' analysis steps: Estimation of nucleated cell counts relied on the amplification of reference gene primers. The data were produced by immunoSEQ multiplex PCR, yet TCRdb's version contains in-frame clones alone and is incomplete. For V, J and clone size, that table is used; D and trimming come from the DNA. Of under 150,000 clones listed, 60% to 80% are singletons. The CDR3 is made up of 13 amino acids. V shed 3 bases and J 4 bases; nucleotides not matched to a gene: 1. Germline loops: CDR1 KGHSH, CDR2 LQKENI. J is TRBJ2-5 and V is TRBV18, with 8 bases identical to TRBD1. This sequence originates from a woman aged 45-59 years with active or convalescent COVID-19. The material sequenced was peripheral blood. This CDR3 reads CASSPGQGETQYF. CDR3 in DNA: TGTGCCAGCTCACCCGGACAGGGAGAGACCCAGTACTTC.